This TCR beta chain was captured in a study of identical twins. CDR3 length: 16 amino acids. Germline V gene lookup returns CDR1 SGDLS and CDR2 YYNGEE. This clonotype was found many times. Its target is unknown. A read error may produce the germline difference seen at one junction end. Study-level findings and limits: Low generation-probability sequences were in excess among twin-shared out-of-frame alpha sequences. Clonotypes of the beta chain that were abundant in cord blood carried fewer insertions (memory repertoires showed none). Its conclusions, products of cross-sectional statistical analysis, did not come from following the same donors.

TCRdb re-derived calls from the 5' RACE reads in MiXCR, one entry per CDR3 protein. Here the sample spans about 690,000 distinct CDR3 sequences, 21% being singletons. In addition, the sample was reused for a study of T cells expressing NK-cell markers. That work adds: The leading position in the CD3+CD56-NKG2C+ fraction of a few donors also went to these clonotypes.

The genes are TRBV9 and TRBJ2-3; 15 nucleotides line up with TRBD2. The receptor's source is a woman between 18 and 29 years old in good health. The sequenced sample consisted of PBMCs. The CDR3: CASSVGLAGGTDTQYF. In DNA form, the CDR3 reads TGCGCCAGCAGCGTGGGACTAGCGGGGGGTACAGATACGCAGTATTTT.